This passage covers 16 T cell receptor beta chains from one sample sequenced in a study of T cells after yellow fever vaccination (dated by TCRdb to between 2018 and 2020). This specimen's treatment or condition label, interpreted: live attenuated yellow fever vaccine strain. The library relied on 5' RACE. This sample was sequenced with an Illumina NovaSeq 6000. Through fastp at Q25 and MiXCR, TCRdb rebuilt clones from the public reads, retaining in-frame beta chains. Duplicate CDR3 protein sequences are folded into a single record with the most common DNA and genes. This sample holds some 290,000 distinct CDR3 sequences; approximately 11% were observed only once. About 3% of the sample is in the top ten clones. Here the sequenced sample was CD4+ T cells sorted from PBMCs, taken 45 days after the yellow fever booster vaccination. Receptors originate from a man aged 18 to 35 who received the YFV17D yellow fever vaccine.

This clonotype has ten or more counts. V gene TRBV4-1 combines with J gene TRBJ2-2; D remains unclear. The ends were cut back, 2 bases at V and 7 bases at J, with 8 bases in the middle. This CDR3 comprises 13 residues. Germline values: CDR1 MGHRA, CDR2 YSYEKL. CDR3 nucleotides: TGCGCCAGCAGCCAACACGGTGTCGGGGAGCTGTTTTTT. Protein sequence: CASSQHGVGELFF.

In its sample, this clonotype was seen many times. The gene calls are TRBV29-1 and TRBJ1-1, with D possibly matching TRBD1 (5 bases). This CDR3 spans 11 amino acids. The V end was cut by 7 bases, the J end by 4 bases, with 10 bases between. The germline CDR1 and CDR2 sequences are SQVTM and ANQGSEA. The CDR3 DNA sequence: TGCAGCGGACGACAGAGCACTGAAGCTTTCTTT. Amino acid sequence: CSGRQSTEAFF.

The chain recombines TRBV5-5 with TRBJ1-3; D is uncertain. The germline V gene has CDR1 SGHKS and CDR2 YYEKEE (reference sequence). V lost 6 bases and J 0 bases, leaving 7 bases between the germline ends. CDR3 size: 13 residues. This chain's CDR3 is CASKEFSGNTIYF. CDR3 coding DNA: TGTGCCAGCAAGGAGTTCTCTGGAAACACCATATATTTT.

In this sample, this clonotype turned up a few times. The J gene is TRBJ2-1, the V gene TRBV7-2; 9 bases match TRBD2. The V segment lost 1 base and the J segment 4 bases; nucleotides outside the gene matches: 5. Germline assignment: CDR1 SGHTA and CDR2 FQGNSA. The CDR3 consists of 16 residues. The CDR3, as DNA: TGTGCCAGCAGCTTAGGGAGCGGGGGGCCTTACAATGAGCAGTTCTTC. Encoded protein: CASSLGSGGPYNEQFF.

The DNA of the CDR3 is TGTGCCAGTAGTAACGGATGGGACAGGGATTCACCCCTCCACTTT. This encodes CASSNGWDRDSPLHF. This chain links TRBV19 with TRBJ1-6, with TRBD1 identical over 9 bases. J lost 8 bases, V lost 4 bases, and 6 bases had no gene match. This CDR3 has 15 residues. The germline V gene encodes CDR1 LNHDA and CDR2 SQIVND (reference sequence).

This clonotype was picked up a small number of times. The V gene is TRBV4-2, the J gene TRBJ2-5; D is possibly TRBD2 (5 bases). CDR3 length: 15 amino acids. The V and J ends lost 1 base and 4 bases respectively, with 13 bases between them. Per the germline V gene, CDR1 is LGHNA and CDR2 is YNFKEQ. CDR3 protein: CASSQGGLEAETQYF. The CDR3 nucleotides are TGTGCCAGCAGCCAAGGTGGGTTGGAGGCAGAGACCCAGTACTTC.

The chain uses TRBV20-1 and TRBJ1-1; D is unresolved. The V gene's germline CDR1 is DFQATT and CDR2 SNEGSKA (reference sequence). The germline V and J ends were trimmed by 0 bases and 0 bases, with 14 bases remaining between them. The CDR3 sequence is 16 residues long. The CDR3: CSARDERKFMNTEAFF. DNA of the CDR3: TGCAGTGCTAGAGATGAAAGGAAGTTTATGAACACTGAAGCTTTCTTT.

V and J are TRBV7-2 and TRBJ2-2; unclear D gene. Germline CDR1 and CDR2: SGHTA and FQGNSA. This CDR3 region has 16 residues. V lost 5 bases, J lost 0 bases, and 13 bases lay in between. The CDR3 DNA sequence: TGTGCCAGCAGCCCGACGGCAGTCTCGAACACCGGGGAGCTGTTTTTT. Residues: CASSPTAVSNTGELFF.

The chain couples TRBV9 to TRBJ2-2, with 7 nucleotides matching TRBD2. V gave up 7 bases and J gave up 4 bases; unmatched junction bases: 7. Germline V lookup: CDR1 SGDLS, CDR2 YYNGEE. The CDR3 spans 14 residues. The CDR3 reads CASRSGEGTGELFF. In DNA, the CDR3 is TGTGCCAGCCGCAGCGGGGAGGGCACCGGGGAGCTGTTTTTT.

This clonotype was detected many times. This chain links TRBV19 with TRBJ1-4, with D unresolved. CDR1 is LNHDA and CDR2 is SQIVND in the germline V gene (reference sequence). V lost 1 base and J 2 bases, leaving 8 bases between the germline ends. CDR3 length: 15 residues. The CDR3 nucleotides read TGTGCCAGTAGTATAGTCGGAGCCACTAATGAAAAACTGTTTTTT. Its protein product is CASSIVGATNEKLFF.

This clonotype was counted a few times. CDR3: CASSGRQGRAFF. The CDR3 bases are TGTGCCAGCAGCGGAAGACAGGGGCGCGCTTTCTTT. The V call is TRBV6-5, the J call TRBJ1-1; TRBD1 agrees at 8 bases. The CDR3 is 12 amino acids. Trimming took 6 bases from V and 11 from J; bases not matched to a gene: 8. The germline V gene encodes CDR1 MNHEY and CDR2 SVGAGI.

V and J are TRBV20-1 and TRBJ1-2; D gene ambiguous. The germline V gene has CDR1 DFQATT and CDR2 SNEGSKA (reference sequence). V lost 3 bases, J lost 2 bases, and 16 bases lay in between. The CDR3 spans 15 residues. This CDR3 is CSASKGSFPNYGYTF. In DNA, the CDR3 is TGCAGTGCTAGTAAGGGAAGTTTCCCCAACTATGGCTACACCTTC.

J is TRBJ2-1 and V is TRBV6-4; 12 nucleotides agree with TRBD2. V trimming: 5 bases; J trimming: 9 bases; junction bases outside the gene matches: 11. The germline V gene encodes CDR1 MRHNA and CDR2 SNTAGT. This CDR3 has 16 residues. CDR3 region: CASSPSSSGGAVEQFF. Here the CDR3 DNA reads TGTGCCAGCAGTCCTTCTTCTAGCGGGGGGGCAGTTGAGCAGTTCTTC.

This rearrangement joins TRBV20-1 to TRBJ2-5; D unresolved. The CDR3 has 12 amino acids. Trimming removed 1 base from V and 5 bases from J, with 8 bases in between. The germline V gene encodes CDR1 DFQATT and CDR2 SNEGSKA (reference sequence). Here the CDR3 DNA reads TGCAGTGCTAGAGCGGGTCTGGAGACCCAGTACTTC. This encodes CSARAGLETQYF.

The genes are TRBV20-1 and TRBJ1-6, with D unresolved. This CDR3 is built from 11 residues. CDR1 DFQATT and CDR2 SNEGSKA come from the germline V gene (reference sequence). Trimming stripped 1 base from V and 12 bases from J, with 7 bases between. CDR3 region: CSARVGGPLHF. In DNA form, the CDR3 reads TGCAGTGCTAGAGTTGGAGGACCCCTCCACTTT.

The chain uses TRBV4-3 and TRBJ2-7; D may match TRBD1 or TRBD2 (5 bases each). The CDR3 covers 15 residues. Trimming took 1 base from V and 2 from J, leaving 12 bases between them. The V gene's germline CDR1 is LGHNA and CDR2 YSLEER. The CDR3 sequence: CASSQGFGDPYEQYF. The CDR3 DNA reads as TGCGCCAGCAGCCAAGGGTTCGGGGACCCCTACGAGCAGTACTTC.